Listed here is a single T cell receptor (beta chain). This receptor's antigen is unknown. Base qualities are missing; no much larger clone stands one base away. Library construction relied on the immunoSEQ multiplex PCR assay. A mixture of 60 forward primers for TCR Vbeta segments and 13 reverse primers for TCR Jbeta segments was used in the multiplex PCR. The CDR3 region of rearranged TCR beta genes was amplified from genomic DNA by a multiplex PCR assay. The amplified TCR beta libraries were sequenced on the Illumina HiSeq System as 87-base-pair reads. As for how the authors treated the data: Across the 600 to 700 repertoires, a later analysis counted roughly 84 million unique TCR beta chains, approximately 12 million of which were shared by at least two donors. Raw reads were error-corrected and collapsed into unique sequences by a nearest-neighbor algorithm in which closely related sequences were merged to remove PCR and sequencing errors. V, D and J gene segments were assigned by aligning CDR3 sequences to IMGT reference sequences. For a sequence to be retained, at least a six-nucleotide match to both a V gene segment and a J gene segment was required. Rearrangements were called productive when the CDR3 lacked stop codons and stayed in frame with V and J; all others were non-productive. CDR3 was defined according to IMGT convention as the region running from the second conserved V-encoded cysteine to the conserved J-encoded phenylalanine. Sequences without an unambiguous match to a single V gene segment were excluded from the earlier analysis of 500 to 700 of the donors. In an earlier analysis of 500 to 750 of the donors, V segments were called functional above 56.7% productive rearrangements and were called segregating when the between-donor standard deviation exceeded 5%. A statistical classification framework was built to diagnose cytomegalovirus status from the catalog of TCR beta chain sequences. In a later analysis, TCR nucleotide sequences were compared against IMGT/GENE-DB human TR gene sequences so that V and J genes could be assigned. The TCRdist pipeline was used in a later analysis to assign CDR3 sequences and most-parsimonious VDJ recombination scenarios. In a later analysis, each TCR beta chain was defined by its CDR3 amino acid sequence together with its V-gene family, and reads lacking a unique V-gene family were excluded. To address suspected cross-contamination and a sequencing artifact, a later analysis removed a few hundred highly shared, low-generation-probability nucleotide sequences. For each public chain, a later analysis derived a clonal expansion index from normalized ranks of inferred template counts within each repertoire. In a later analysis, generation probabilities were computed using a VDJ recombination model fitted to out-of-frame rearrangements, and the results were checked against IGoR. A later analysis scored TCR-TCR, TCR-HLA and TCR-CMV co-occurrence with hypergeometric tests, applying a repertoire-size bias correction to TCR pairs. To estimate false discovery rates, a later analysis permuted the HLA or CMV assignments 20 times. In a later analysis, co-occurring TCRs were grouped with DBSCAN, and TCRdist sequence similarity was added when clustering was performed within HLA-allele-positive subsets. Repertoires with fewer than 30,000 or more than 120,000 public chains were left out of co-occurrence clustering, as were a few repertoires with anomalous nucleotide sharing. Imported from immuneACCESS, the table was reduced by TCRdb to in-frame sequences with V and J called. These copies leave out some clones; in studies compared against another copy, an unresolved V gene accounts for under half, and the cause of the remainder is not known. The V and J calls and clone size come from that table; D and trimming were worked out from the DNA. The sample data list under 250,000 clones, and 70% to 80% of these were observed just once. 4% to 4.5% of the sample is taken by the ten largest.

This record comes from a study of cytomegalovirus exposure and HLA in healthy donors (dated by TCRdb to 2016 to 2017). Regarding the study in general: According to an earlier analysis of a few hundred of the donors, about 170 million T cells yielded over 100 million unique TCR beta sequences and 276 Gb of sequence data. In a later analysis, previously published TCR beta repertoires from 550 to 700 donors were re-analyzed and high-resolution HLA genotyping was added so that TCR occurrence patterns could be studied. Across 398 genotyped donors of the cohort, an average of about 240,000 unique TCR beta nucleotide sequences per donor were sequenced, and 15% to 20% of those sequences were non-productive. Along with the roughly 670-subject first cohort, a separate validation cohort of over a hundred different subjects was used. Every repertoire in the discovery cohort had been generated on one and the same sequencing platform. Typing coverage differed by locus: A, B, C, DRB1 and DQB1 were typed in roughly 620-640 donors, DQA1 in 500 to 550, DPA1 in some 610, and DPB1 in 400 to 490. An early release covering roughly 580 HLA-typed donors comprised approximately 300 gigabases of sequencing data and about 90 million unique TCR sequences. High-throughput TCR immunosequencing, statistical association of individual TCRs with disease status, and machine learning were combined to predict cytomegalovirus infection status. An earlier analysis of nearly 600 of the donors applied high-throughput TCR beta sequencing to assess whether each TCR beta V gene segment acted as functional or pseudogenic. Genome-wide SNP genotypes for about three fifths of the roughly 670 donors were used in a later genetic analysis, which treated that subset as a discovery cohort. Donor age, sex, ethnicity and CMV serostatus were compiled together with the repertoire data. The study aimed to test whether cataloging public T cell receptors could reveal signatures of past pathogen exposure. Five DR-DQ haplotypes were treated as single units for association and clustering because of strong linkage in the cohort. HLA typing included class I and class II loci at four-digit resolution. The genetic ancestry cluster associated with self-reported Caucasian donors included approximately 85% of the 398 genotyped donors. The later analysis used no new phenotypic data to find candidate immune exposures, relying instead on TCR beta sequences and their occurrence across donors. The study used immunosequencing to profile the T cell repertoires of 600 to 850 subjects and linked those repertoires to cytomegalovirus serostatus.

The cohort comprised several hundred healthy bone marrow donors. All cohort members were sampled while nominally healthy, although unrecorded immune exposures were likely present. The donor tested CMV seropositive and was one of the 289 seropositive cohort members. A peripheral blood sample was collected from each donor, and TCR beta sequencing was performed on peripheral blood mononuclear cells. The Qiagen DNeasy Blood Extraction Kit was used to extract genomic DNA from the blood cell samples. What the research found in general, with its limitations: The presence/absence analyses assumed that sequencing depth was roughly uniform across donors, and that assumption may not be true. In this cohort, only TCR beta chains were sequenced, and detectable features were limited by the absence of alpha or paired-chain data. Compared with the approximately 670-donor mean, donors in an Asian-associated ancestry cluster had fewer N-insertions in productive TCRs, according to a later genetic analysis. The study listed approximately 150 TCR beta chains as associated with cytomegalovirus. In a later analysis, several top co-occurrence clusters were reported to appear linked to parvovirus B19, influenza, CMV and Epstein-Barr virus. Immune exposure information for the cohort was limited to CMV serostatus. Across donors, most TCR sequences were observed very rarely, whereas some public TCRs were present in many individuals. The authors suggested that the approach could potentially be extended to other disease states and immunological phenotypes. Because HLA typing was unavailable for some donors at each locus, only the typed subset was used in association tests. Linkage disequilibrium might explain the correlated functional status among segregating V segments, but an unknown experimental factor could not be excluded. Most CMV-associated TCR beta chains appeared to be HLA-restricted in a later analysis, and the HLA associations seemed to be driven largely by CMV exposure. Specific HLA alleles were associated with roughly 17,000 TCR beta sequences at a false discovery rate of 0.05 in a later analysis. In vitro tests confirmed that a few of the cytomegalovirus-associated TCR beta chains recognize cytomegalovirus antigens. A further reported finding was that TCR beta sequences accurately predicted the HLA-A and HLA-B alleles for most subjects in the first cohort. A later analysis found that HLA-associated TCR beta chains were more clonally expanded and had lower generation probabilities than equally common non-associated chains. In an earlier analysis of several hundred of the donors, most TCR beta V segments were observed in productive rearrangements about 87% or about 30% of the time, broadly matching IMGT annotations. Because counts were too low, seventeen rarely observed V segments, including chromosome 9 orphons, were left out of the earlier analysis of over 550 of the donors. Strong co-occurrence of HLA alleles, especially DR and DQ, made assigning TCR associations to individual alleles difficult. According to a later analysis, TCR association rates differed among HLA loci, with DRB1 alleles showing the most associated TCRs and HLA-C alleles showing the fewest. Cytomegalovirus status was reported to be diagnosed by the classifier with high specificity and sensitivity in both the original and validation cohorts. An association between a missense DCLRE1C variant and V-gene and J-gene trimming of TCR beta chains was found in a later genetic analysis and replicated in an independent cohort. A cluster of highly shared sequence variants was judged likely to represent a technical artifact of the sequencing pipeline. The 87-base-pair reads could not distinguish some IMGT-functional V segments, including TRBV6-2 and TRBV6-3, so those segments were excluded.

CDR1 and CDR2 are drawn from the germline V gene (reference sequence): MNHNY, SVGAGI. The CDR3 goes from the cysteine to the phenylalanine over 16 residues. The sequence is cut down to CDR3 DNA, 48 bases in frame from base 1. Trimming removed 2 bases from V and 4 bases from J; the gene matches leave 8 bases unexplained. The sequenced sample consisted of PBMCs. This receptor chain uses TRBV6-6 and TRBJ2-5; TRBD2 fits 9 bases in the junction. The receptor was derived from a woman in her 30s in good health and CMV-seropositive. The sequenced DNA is TGTGCCAGCAGTTACCTAGCGGGACGACGAGGAGAGACCCAGTACTTC. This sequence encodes CASSYLAGRRGETQYF.